These T cell receptor beta chains were read from a single sample in a study of blood T cell repertoires in COVID-19. Assay: immunoSEQ multiplex PCR; the TCRdb copy retains only in-frame clones and omits some. The sample records about 360,000 clones, roughly 90% being singletons. Sequencing was done on a sample of peripheral blood. These receptors all stem from a woman in her sixties with COVID-19, enrolled during active disease. The CDR3 runs from the conserved cysteine through the conserved F or W. D genes are given only for firm matches. Rows may omit the clone size; those that give it use once, few, many or a size class.

v_gene: TRBV2; d_gene: .; abundance: .; j_gene: TRBJ1-1; CDR3aa: CASSSQGRNTEAFF; CDR3nt: TGTGCCAGCAGTTCTCAGGGGAGGAACACTGAAGCTTTCTTT
v_gene: TRBV6-2/TRBV6-3; d_gene: TRBD1; abundance: .; j_gene: TRBJ2-2; CDR3aa: CASTPTGTGELFF; CDR3nt: TGTGCCAGCACCCCGACAGGGACCGGGGAGCTGTTTTTT
v_gene: TRBV7-9; d_gene: TRBD1; abundance: .; j_gene: TRBJ1-1; CDR3aa: CASSLGSGGLNTEAFF; CDR3nt: TGTGCCAGCAGCTTAGGGTCAGGGGGTTTGAACACTGAAGCTTTCTTT
v_gene: TRBV7-9; d_gene: .; abundance: .; j_gene: TRBJ1-1; CDR3aa: CASSAILVEAFF; CDR3nt: TGTGCCAGCAGCGCCATCCTAGTCGAAGCTTTCTTT
v_gene: TRBV10-3; d_gene: TRBD2; abundance: .; j_gene: TRBJ2-1; CDR3aa: CAISVAGVYNEQFF; CDR3nt: TGTGCCATCAGTGTAGCGGGGGTCTACAATGAGCAGTTCTTC
v_gene: TRBV2; d_gene: TRBD2; abundance: .; j_gene: TRBJ2-4; CDR3aa: CASGLAGDIQYF; CDR3nt: TGTGCCTCAGGGCTAGCGGGGGACATTCAGTACTTC
v_gene: TRBV5-8; d_gene: TRBD2; abundance: .; j_gene: TRBJ2-1; CDR3aa: CASSLGLAGDNEQFF; CDR3nt: TGTGCCAGCAGCTTGGGACTAGCGGGTGACAATGAGCAGTTCTTC
v_gene: TRBV6-2/TRBV6-3; d_gene: TRBD1; abundance: .; j_gene: TRBJ1-2; CDR3aa: CASSSIDRVIGGYTF; CDR3nt: TGTGCCAGCAGTTCCATTGACAGGGTGATAGGTGGCTACACCTTC
v_gene: TRBV7-3; d_gene: .; abundance: .; j_gene: TRBJ2-2; CDR3aa: CASSLTGKNTGELFF; CDR3nt: TGTGCCAGCAGCTTAACCGGGAAGAACACCGGGGAGCTGTTTTTT
v_gene: TRBV5-5; d_gene: .; abundance: .; j_gene: TRBJ1-1; CDR3aa: CATRALLNTEAFF; CDR3nt: TGTGCCACGAGGGCCCTTTTAAACACTGAAGCTTTCTTT
v_gene: TRBV18; d_gene: .; abundance: .; j_gene: TRBJ2-5; CDR3aa: CASSPPSTPRETQYF; CDR3nt: TGTGCCAGCTCACCACCGTCGACACCAAGGGAGACCCAGTACTTC
v_gene: TRBV19; d_gene: TRBD1; abundance: .; j_gene: TRBJ2-3; CDR3aa: CASSAHKYGTGNTDTQYF; CDR3nt: TGTGCCAGTAGTGCCCACAAATACGGGACAGGAAACACAGATACGCAGTATTTT
v_gene: TRBV7-2; d_gene: .; abundance: .; j_gene: TRBJ1-2; CDR3aa: CASSQQSFNYGYTF; CDR3nt: TGTGCCAGCAGCCAACAGAGTTTCAACTATGGCTACACCTTC
v_gene: TRBV28; d_gene: .; abundance: .; j_gene: TRBJ1-6; CDR3aa: CASRGGFNSPLHF; CDR3nt: TGTGCCAGCCGGGGGGGTTTTAATTCACCCCTCCACTTT
v_gene: TRBV7-6; d_gene: .; abundance: .; j_gene: TRBJ2-7; CDR3aa: CASSPRTGWTTGEQYF; CDR3nt: TGTGCCAGCAGCCCACGGACAGGTTGGACTACGGGCGAGCAGTACTTC
v_gene: TRBV12-5; d_gene: TRBD1; abundance: .; j_gene: TRBJ2-5; CDR3aa: CASGLTPDRQGQETQYF; CDR3nt: TGTGCTAGTGGTTTGACCCCGGACCGACAGGGGCAAGAGACCCAGTACTTC
v_gene: TRBV2; d_gene: .; abundance: .; j_gene: TRBJ2-2; CDR3aa: CASSDVPGRQGSTGELFF; CDR3nt: TGTGCCAGCAGTGATGTCCCGGGTCGGCAGGGGTCAACCGGGGAGCTGTTTTTT
v_gene: TRBV3-1/TRBV3-2; d_gene: .; abundance: .; j_gene: TRBJ2-7; CDR3aa: CASSQDGGGSSYEQYF; CDR3nt: TGTGCCAGCAGCCAAGATGGGGGCGGTAGCTCCTACGAGCAGTACTTC
v_gene: TRBV5-8; d_gene: .; abundance: once; j_gene: TRBJ1-1; CDR3aa: CASSKGKNTEAFF; CDR3nt: TGTGCCAGCAGCAAGGGGAAGAACACTGAAGCTTTCTTT
v_gene: TRBV7-9; d_gene: .; abundance: .; j_gene: TRBJ2-7; CDR3aa: CASSFNYEQYF; CDR3nt: TGTGCCAGCAGCTTTAACTACGAGCAGTACTTC
v_gene: TRBV27; d_gene: TRBD1; abundance: .; j_gene: TRBJ2-7; CDR3aa: CASSSPTGESPYEQYF; CDR3nt: TGTGCCAGCAGTTCCCCGACAGGGGAATCTCCTTACGAGCAGTACTTC
v_gene: TRBV19; d_gene: .; abundance: .; j_gene: TRBJ1-5; CDR3aa: CASSISGISNQPQHF; CDR3nt: TGTGCCAGTAGTATATCAGGGATCAGCAATCAGCCCCAGCATTTT
v_gene: TRBV7-3; d_gene: .; abundance: .; j_gene: TRBJ2-3; CDR3aa: CASSLRAADTQYF; CDR3nt: TGTGCCAGCAGCTTAAGGGCCGCAGATACGCAGTATTTT
v_gene: TRBV30; d_gene: TRBD1; abundance: .; j_gene: TRBJ1-2; CDR3aa: CAWSAPGTGDYGYTF; CDR3nt: TGTGCCTGGAGCGCCCCCGGGACAGGGGACTATGGCTACACCTTC
v_gene: TRBV7-9; d_gene: .; abundance: few; j_gene: TRBJ1-4; CDR3aa: CASSSTRQYPSNEKLFF; CDR3nt: TGTGCCAGCAGCTCGACGAGGCAATACCCGTCTAATGAAAAACTGTTTTTT
v_gene: TRBV4-1; d_gene: .; abundance: .; j_gene: TRBJ1-2; CDR3aa: CASSQRELQPSYGYTF; CDR3nt: TGCGCCAGCAGCCAAAGAGAGCTCCAACCTTCCTATGGCTACACCTTC
v_gene: TRBV25-1; d_gene: TRBD1; abundance: .; j_gene: TRBJ1-5; CDR3aa: CASRQGGEDQPQHF; CDR3nt: TGTGCCAGCAGGCAGGGGGGCGAGGATCAGCCCCAGCATTTT
v_gene: TRBV9; d_gene: TRBD1; abundance: .; j_gene: TRBJ2-5; CDR3aa: CASSSPGQGAQETQYF; CDR3nt: TGTGCCAGCAGCTCACCGGGACAGGGGGCACAGGAGACCCAGTACTTC
v_gene: TRBV5-4; d_gene: .; abundance: many; j_gene: TRBJ1-3; CDR3aa: CASSMGVSGNTIYF; CDR3nt: TGTGCCAGCAGCATGGGCGTCTCTGGAAACACCATATATTTT
v_gene: TRBV27; d_gene: TRBD1; abundance: .; j_gene: TRBJ1-5; CDR3aa: CASSLSPTGSNQPQHF; CDR3nt: TGTGCCAGCAGTTTATCCCCGACAGGGAGCAATCAGCCCCAGCATTTT
v_gene: TRBV3-1/TRBV3-2; d_gene: TRBD2; abundance: .; j_gene: TRBJ2-3; CDR3aa: CASSLGTSGATDTQYF; CDR3nt: TGTGCCAGCAGCTTAGGGACTAGCGGGGCAACAGATACGCAGTATTTT
v_gene: TRBV5-4; d_gene: TRBD1; abundance: .; j_gene: TRBJ1-5; CDR3aa: CASSWTGSYSNQPQHF; CDR3nt: TGTGCCAGCAGCTGGACAGGGAGTTATAGCAATCAGCCCCAGCATTTT
v_gene: TRBV3-1/TRBV3-2; d_gene: TRBD2; abundance: .; j_gene: TRBJ2-1; CDR3aa: CASSRRTSGGFNEQFF; CDR3nt: TGTGCCAGCAGCCGCCGGACTAGCGGGGGGTTCAATGAGCAGTTCTTC
v_gene: TRBV12-5; d_gene: TRBD1; abundance: .; j_gene: TRBJ2-3; CDR3aa: CASGHHYLGQGRTDTQYF; CDR3nt: TGTGCTAGTGGTCACCACTACCTGGGACAGGGGAGGACAGATACGCAGTATTTT
v_gene: TRBV6-5; d_gene: TRBD1; abundance: .; j_gene: TRBJ2-7; CDR3aa: CASRDRGSRLEQYF; CDR3nt: TGTGCCAGCAGGGACAGGGGCTCCCGGTTGGAGCAGTACTTC
v_gene: TRBV5-1; d_gene: .; abundance: .; j_gene: TRBJ1-1; CDR3aa: CASSTGIDTEAFF; CDR3nt: TGCGCCAGCAGTACAGGGATTGACACTGAAGCTTTCTTT
v_gene: TRBV18; d_gene: .; abundance: .; j_gene: TRBJ1-4; CDR3aa: CASTFQGSDNEKLFF; CDR3nt: TGTGCCAGCACCTTTCAGGGTTCCGATAATGAAAAACTGTTTTTT
v_gene: TRBV1; d_gene: .; abundance: .; j_gene: TRBJ2-5; CDR3aa: CTSSQALAGALPRETQYF; CDR3nt: TGCACCAGCAGCCAGGCCCTAGCGGGGGCCCTACCTCGGGAGACCCAGTACTTC
v_gene: TRBV9; d_gene: TRBD1; abundance: .; j_gene: TRBJ2-1; CDR3aa: CASSIQGAKLFF; CDR3nt: TGTGCCAGCAGCATCCAGGGGGCGAAACTGTTCTTC
v_gene: TRBV15; d_gene: TRBD1; abundance: once; j_gene: TRBJ1-1; CDR3aa: CATSSGGRGDTEAFF; CDR3nt: TGTGCCACCAGCAGCGGGGGCAGGGGGGACACTGAAGCTTTCTTT
v_gene: TRBV10-1; d_gene: TRBD2; abundance: .; j_gene: TRBJ2-1; CDR3aa: CASSGAGLAGGRSSYNEQFF; CDR3nt: TGCGCCAGCAGTGGGGCGGGGTTAGCGGGGGGTAGGAGCTCCTACAATGAGCAGTTCTTC
v_gene: TRBV7-8; d_gene: .; abundance: .; j_gene: TRBJ2-7; CDR3aa: CASSQQPGSYEQYF; CDR3nt: TGTGCCAGCAGCCAACAACCCGGGTCCTACGAGCAGTACTTC
v_gene: TRBV9; d_gene: .; abundance: .; j_gene: TRBJ1-2; CDR3aa: CASSVKPSPDYGYTF; CDR3nt: TGTGCCAGCAGCGTAAAGCCCTCCCCGGACTATGGCTACACCTTC
v_gene: TRBV11-3; d_gene: TRBD1; abundance: .; j_gene: TRBJ2-7; CDR3aa: CASSSGSGQAHEQYF; CDR3nt: TGTGCCAGCAGCAGCGGATCGGGACAGGCCCACGAGCAGTACTTC
v_gene: TRBV5-1; d_gene: TRBD2; abundance: .; j_gene: TRBJ2-5; CDR3aa: CASSFGSSGDPGETQYF; CDR3nt: TGCGCCAGCAGCTTTGGGTCTAGCGGGGACCCGGGGGAGACCCAGTACTTC
v_gene: TRBV7-3; d_gene: .; abundance: .; j_gene: TRBJ1-2; CDR3aa: CANTSRREGINYGYTF; CDR3nt: TGTGCCAACACCTCACGCCGAGAGGGAATTAACTATGGCTACACCTTC
v_gene: TRBV25-1; d_gene: .; abundance: .; j_gene: TRBJ2-3; CDR3aa: CASSEEAGADTDTQYF; CDR3nt: TGTGCCAGCAGTGAAGAGGCGGGGGCCGACACAGATACGCAGTATTTT
v_gene: TRBV20-1; d_gene: .; abundance: few; j_gene: TRBJ1-2; CDR3aa: CSATTVDGYTF; CDR3nt: TGCAGTGCCACGACAGTAGACGGCTACACCTTC
v_gene: TRBV7-9; d_gene: .; abundance: .; j_gene: TRBJ2-3; CDR3aa: CASSLANGLPTDTQYF; CDR3nt: TGTGCCAGCAGCTTAGCCAACGGACTCCCCACAGATACGCAGTATTTT
v_gene: TRBV12-5; d_gene: .; abundance: .; j_gene: TRBJ2-5; CDR3aa: CASGSNPAGRQETQYF; CDR3nt: TGTGCTAGTGGTTCCAACCCTGCGGGGAGGCAAGAGACCCAGTACTTC
v_gene: TRBV6-1; d_gene: TRBD2; abundance: few; j_gene: TRBJ2-7; CDR3aa: CASSEDGGALGEQYF; CDR3nt: TGTGCCAGCAGTGAAGACGGGGGGGCCCTAGGGGAGCAGTACTTC